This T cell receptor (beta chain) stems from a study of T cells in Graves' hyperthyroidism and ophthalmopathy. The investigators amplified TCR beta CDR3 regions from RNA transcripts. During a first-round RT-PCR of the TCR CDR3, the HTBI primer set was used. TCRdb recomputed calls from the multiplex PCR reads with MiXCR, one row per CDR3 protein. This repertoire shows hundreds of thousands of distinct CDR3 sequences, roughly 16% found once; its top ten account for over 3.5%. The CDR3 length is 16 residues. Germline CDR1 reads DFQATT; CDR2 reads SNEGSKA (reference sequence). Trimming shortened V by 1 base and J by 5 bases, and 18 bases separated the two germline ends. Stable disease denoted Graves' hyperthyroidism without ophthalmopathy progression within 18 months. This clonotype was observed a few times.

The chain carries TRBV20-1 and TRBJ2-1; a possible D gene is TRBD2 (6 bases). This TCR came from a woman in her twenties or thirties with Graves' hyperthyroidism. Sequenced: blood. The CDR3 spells CSARGGAGRGHNEQFF. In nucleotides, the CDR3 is TGCAGTGCTAGAGGGGGAGCGGGCCGCGGCCACAATGAGCAGTTCTTC.